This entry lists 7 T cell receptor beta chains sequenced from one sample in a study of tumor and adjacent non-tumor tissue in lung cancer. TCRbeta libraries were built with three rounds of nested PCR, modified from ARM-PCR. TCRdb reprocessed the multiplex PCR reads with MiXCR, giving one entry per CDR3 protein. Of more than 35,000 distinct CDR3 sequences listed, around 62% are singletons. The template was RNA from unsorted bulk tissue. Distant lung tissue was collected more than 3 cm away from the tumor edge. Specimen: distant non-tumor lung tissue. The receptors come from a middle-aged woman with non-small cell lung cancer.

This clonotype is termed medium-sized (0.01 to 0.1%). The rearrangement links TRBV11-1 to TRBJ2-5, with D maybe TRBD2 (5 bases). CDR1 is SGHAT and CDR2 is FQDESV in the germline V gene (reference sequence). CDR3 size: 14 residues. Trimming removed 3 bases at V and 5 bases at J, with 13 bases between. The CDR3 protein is CASSFGVRKETQYF. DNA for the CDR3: TGTGCCAGCAGCTTCGGGGTTAGGAAGGAGACCCAGTACTTC.

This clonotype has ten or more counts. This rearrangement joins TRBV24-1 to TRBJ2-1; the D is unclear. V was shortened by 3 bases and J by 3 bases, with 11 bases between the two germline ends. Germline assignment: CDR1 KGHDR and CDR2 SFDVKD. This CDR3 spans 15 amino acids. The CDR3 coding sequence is TGTGCCACCAGTGATCCTGCGACCAACTACAATGAGCAGTTCTTC. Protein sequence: CATSDPATNYNEQFF.

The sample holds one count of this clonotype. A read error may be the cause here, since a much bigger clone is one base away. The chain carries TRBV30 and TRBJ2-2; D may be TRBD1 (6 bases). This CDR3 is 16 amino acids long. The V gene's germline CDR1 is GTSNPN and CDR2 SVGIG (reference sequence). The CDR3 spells CAWSGGSWGRTVELFF. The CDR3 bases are TGTGCCTGGAGTGGAGGGTCTTGGGGGCGCACCGTGGAGCTGTTTTTT.

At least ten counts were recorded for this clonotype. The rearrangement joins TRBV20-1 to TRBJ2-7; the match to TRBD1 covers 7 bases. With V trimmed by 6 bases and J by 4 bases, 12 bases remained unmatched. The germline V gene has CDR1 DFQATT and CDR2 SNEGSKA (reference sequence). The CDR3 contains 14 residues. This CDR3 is CSATTGTLGYEQYF. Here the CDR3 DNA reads TGCAGTGCAACGACAGGGACCTTAGGGTACGAGCAGTACTTC.

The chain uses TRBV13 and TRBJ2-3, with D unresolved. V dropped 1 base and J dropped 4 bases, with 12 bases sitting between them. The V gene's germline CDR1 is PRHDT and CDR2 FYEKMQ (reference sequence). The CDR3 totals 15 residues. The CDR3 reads CASSLDFSYADTQYF. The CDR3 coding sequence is TGTGCCAGCAGCTTAGACTTCTCCTACGCAGATACGCAGTATTTT.

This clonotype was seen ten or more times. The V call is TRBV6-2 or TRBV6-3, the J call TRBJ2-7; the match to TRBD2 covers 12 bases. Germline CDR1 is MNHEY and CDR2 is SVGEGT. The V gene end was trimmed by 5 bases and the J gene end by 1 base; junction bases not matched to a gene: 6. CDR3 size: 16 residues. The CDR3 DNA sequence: TGTGCCAGCAGTCTAGCGGGAGGGGGTTTTTCCTACGAGCAGTACTTC. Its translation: CASSLAGGGFSYEQYF.

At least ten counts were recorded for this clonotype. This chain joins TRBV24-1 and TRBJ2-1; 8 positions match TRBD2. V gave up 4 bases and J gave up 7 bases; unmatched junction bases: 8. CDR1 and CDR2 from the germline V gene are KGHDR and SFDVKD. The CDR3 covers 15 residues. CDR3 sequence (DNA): TGTGCCACCAGTGAGGTCGGGGGGGCCAAGAATGAGCAGTTCTTC. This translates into CATSEVGGAKNEQFF.